Shown below are 10 T cell receptor beta chains from a single sample sequenced in a study of CD8+CD57+ T cells in acquired aplastic anemia (dated 2018 in TCRdb). Sequenced on an Illumina HiSeq 2000. Profiling of TCR beta VDJ combinations and CDR3 sequences used genomic DNA as the template. In TCRdb, the public reads were trimmed at Q25 with fastp and aligned with MiXCR, with productive beta chains retained. Every CDR3 protein is listed once, alongside the most common genes and DNA of its rows. In this sample the table shows a few hundred thousand distinct CDR3 sequences, under 80% of which occur a single time. The ten most abundant clones make up approximately 3.8% of the sample. Source material: sorted CD4+, CD8+, or CD8+CD57+ T cells (not recorded which) from PBMCs. These receptor sequences come from a human donor in good health, serving as a control.

In this sample, this clonotype turned up many times. V and J are TRBV18 and TRBJ1-5, with TRBD1 matching 7 bases. The CDR3 sequence is 14 residues long. V gave up 5 bases and J gave up 3 bases; unmatched junction bases: 4. Germline lookup yields CDR1 KGHSH and CDR2 LQKENI. CDR3 sequence: CASSRQGSNQPQHF. CDR3 in DNA: TGTGCCAGCTCAAGACAGGGTTCCAATCAGCCCCAGCATTTT.

In its sample, this clonotype was seen once. The chain couples TRBV20-1 to TRBJ2-5; TRBD1 or TRBD2 may be the D gene (5 bases each). Trimming removed 7 bases at V and 3 bases at J, with 12 bases between. The CDR3 is 12 residues long. Germline V gene data show CDR1 as DFQATT and CDR2 as SNEGSKA (reference sequence). The CDR3 sequence: CSVRDHKETQYF. In DNA form, the CDR3 reads TGCAGTGTCCGGGACCACAAAGAGACCCAGTACTTC.

This clonotype was seen only a few times. The junction differs from germline at one of its ends, possibly a read error. The chain links TRBV5-1 to TRBJ1-1; no firm D call. The CDR3 has 14 amino acids. CDR1 and CDR2 (germline): SGHRS, YFSETQ. The CDR3 DNA follows: TGTGCCAGCAGCTTAGAACAGCCCAACACTGAAGCTTTCTTT. Translated, it gives CASSLEQPNTEAFF. The full variable domain, completed using reference TRBV5-1 and TRBJ1-1, is KAGVTQTPRYLIKTRGQQVTLSCSPISGHRSVSWYQQTPGQGLQFLFEYFSETQRNKGNFPGRFSGRQFSNSRSEMNVSTLELGDSALYLCASSLEQPNTEAFFGQGTRLTVV.

About this clonotype itself: Sequence at one end of the junction differs from germline and may be a read error. The V call is TRBV2, the J call TRBJ1-1; no definite D call. The CDR3 runs to 12 residues. Germline V gives CDR1 SNHLY, CDR2 FYNNEI. In nucleotides, the CDR3 is TGCACCAGCAGTGTTGAGAGGAGCGAAGCTTTCTTT. Amino acids: CTSSVERSEAFF.

With regard to this clonotype: One end of the junction is discordant with germline, which a read error may explain. This rearrangement joins TRBV14 to TRBJ2-2; 8 bases agree with TRBD1. The CDR3 extends over 15 amino acids. CDR1 is SGHDN and CDR2 is FVKESK in the germline V gene. The DNA of the CDR3 is TGTGCCAGCAGCGAAACAGGGGGGAACACCGGGGCGCTGTTTTTT. Its translation: CASSETGGNTGALFF.

This clonotype has only one observation. The chain employs TRBV5-4 and TRBJ1-2; D call uncertain. The germline gives CDR1 SGHNT, CDR2 YYREEE (reference sequence). V lost 4 bases to trimming and J lost 8 bases, with 15 bases between them. The CDR3 is made up of 13 amino acids. The CDR3 DNA reads as TGTGCCAGCAGCGCGAATTATTCGGAGGGCTACACCTTC. As protein: CASSANYSEGYTF.

In this sample, this clonotype turned up many times. This CDR3 reads CSASRDGNTGELFF. The CDR3 nucleotides read TGCAGTGCTAGCCGGGACGGGAACACCGGGGAGCTGTTTTTT. The chain links TRBV20-1 to TRBJ2-2; the D call may be TRBD1 or TRBD2 (5 bases each). This CDR3 has 14 amino acids. Germline CDR1 is DFQATT and CDR2 is SNEGSKA (reference sequence). V shed 3 bases and J shed 1 base, with 9 bases lying between them.

The J gene is TRBJ2-1, the V gene TRBV20-1, with 8 nucleotides matching TRBD2. CDR3 length: 14 amino acids. V shed 4 bases and J 5 bases; nucleotides not matched to a gene: 7. Germline assignment: CDR1 DFQATT and CDR2 SNEGSKA (reference sequence). CDR3: CSAKSGGSDNEQFF. The CDR3 region has the DNA TGCAGTGCTAAAAGCGGGGGAAGCGACAATGAGCAGTTCTTC.

This clonotype was seen more than once but under ten times. Given a much more abundant clone one base away, this may be a read error. The J gene is TRBJ1-2, the V gene TRBV10-3; a weak D match, TRBD1 (5 bases). There are 12 residues in the CDR3. The ends were cut back, 5 bases at V and 6 bases at J, with 10 bases in the middle. CDR1 ENHRY and CDR2 SYGVKD come from the germline V gene. The CDR3 reads CAISRTGDGYTF. CDR3 sequence (DNA): TGTGCCATCAGTCGGACGGGGGATGGCTACACCTTC.

This clonotype was found a few times. The chain is built from TRBV25-1 and TRBJ2-7; no firm D call. Per germline, CDR1 MGHDK and CDR2 SYGVNS. The CDR3 extends over 15 amino acids. V was shortened by 3 bases and J by 2 bases, with 14 bases between the two germline ends. This CDR3 is CASSDSRVGAYEQYF. In DNA, the CDR3 is TGTGCCAGCAGTGATAGCCGCGTCGGAGCCTACGAGCAGTACTTC.